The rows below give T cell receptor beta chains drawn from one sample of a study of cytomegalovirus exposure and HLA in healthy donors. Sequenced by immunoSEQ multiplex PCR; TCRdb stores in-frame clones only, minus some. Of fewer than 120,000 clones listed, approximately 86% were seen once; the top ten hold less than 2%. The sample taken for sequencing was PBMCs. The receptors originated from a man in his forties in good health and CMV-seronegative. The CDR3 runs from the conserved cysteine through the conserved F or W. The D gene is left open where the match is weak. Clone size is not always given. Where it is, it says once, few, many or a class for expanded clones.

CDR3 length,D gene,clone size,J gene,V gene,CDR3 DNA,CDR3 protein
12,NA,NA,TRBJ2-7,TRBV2,TGTGCCAGCAAAGAAATTCGGTACGAGCAGTACTTC,CASKEIRYEQYF
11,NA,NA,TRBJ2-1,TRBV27,TGTGCCAGCAAGGGGGGGTCGGTTCAGTTCTTC,CASKGGSVQFF
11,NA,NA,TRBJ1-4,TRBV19,TGTGCCAGTAGGATGCAGGGGAAACTGTTTTTT,CASRMQGKLFF
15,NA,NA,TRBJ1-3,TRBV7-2,TGTGCCAGCAGCTTAGGAGGGAGCTCTGGAAACACCATATATTTT,CASSLGGSSGNTIYF
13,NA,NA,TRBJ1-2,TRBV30,TGTGCCTGGACCATCGCAGAATTCTATGGCTACACCTTC,CAWTIAEFYGYTF
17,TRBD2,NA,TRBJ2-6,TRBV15,TGTGCCACCAGCCCCTATGGGGGGGGATCTGGAGCCAACGTCCTGACTTTC,CATSPYGGGSGANVLTF
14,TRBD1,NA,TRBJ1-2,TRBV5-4,TGTGCCAGCAGCTTACAGGGGCCGGGCTATGGCTACACCTTC,CASSLQGPGYGYTF
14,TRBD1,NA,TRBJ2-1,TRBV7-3,TGTGCCAGCAGCCGCGGACAGGGTTCCGGCGAGCAGTTCTTC,CASSRGQGSGEQFF
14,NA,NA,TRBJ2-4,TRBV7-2,TGTGCCAGCAGCTTAGACTCGGGCAAAAACATTCAGTACTTC,CASSLDSGKNIQYF
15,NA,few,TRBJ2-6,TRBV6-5,TGTGCCAGCAAACTAGGGAGCTCTGGGGCCAACGTCCTGACTTTC,CASKLGSSGANVLTF
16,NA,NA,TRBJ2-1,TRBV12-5,TGTGCTAGTGTTCGTTTGAGGGTTTATTCCTACAATGAGCAGTTCTTC,CASVRLRVYSYNEQFF